This TCR beta chain was recorded in a study of cytomegalovirus exposure and HLA in healthy donors. Donors were nominally healthy when sampled, though unrecorded immune exposures were likely. PCR amplification relied on 60 Vbeta primers (plus 13 Jbeta primers). Here immunoSEQ multiplex PCR was the method, and the copy in TCRdb shows in-frame clones only, minus some. The data contain about 100,000 clones, 74% of them singletons. The germline CDR1 and CDR2 sequences are SNHLY and FYNNEI. Trimming took 4 bases from V and 7 from J, leaving 13 bases between them. CDR3 length: 14 amino acids. The receptor comes from a man in his forties or fifties in good health and CMV-seropositive. The J gene is TRBJ1-4, the V gene TRBV2, with D possibly matching TRBD1 (5 bases). Specimen: PBMCs. The CDR3: CASSAAGRGEKLFF. The CDR3 DNA reads as TGTGCCAGCAGTGCGGCAGGGCGTGGTGAAAAACTGTTTTTT.